This entry features one T cell receptor beta chain sequence. Its antigen is undetermined. V lost 5 bases and J lost 0; bases outside the gene matches: 9. The germline V gene encodes CDR1 MNHEY and CDR2 SMNVEV (reference sequence). The CDR3 has 18 amino acids. The data stem from a study of cytomegalovirus exposure and HLA in healthy donors. Measured with immunoSEQ multiplex PCR; TCRdb has only the in-frame clones, and not every one. The top ten clones hold around an eighth of a sample with 200,000 to 250,000 clones, over 70% of them seen once. Regarding the study as a whole: Testing in vitro showed three CMV-associated chains specific for CMV antigens. Rarity marked most TCR sequences, yet some public TCRs occurred in many donors.

This TCR derives from a woman aged 25 to 39 in good health and CMV-seropositive. Sequencing used PBMCs. This chain connects TRBV27 to TRBJ2-7; 14 bases agree with TRBD2. In nucleotides, the CDR3 is TGTGCCAGCAGTCCAATCCTGGGGACTAGCGGGAGCTCCTACGAGCAGTACTTC. It specifies CASSPILGTSGSSYEQYF.